A selection of T cell receptor beta chains follows, all from one sample in a study of early T cells in non-severe SARS-CoV-2 infection. TCRdb passed the 5' RACE reads through MiXCR, listing each CDR3 protein once. The data show about 77,000 distinct CDR3 sequences, over 9% seen once. The source material was whole blood. Every receptor here comes from an adult who was a healthcare worker with PCR-confirmed SARS-CoV-2 infection or an uninfected control (not recorded which). CDR3s include the opening cysteine and the closing phenylalanine or tryptophan. The D gene is left open where the match is weak. Clone size is shown for a subset of rows, as once, few, many or a class of expanded clone.

CDR3nt: TGTGCCATCAGTGAGTCGAGTTCGGGCGGGAGCGCTTGGCAGTTCTTC; CDR3aa: CAISESSSGGSAWQFF; v_gene: TRBV10-3; j_gene: TRBJ2-1; d_gene: TRBD2; abundance: few
CDR3nt: TGCAGTGCCGAACTACCGGGACTAGCCCATGAGACCCAGTACTTC; CDR3aa: CSAELPGLAHETQYF; v_gene: TRBV20-1; j_gene: TRBJ2-5; d_gene: TRBD2; abundance: .
CDR3nt: TGTGCCTGGACCTCTCCCGGGACCTACAATCAGCAGTTCTTC; CDR3aa: CAWTSPGTYNQQFF; v_gene: TRBV30; j_gene: TRBJ2-1; d_gene: .; abundance: .
CDR3nt: TGTGCCAGCAGATTTACGTGGGGACAGTACAATGAGCAGTTCTTC; CDR3aa: CASRFTWGQYNEQFF; v_gene: TRBV27; j_gene: TRBJ2-1; d_gene: TRBD1; abundance: few
CDR3nt: TGTGCCAGCAGCTTAGTGGACCTAAAGCAGTACTTC; CDR3aa: CASSLVDLKQYF; v_gene: TRBV7-2; j_gene: TRBJ2-7; d_gene: .; abundance: .
CDR3nt: TGTGCCAGCAGCTCCGGGTCGGGTCAGCCCCAGCATTTT; CDR3aa: CASSSGSGQPQHF; v_gene: TRBV28; j_gene: TRBJ1-5; d_gene: .; abundance: many
CDR3nt: TGCGCCAGCAGCTTGGGAGGGAACGGGTACGAGCAGTACTTC; CDR3aa: CASSLGGNGYEQYF; v_gene: TRBV5-1; j_gene: TRBJ2-7; d_gene: .; abundance: many
CDR3nt: TGCAGTGCTATCAGGACAGGGGACGGCTATGGCTACACCTTC; CDR3aa: CSAIRTGDGYGYTF; v_gene: TRBV20-1; j_gene: TRBJ1-2; d_gene: TRBD1; abundance: many
CDR3nt: TGTGCCAGCACTATCTCGGGACTAGCGGACTACAATGAGCAGTTCTTC; CDR3aa: CASTISGLADYNEQFF; v_gene: TRBV2; j_gene: TRBJ2-1; d_gene: TRBD2; abundance: many
CDR3nt: TGCGCCAGTTCACTAGCGCTGTCTGGCGATACGCAGTATTTT; CDR3aa: CASSLALSGDTQYF; v_gene: TRBV4-1; j_gene: TRBJ2-3; d_gene: TRBD2; abundance: few
CDR3nt: TGTGCCAGCTCACTGCCGCAGGGAAAGGCGGAGACCCAGTACTTC; CDR3aa: CASSLPQGKAETQYF; v_gene: TRBV18; j_gene: TRBJ2-5; d_gene: .; abundance: many
CDR3nt: TGTGCCAGCAGCCCTTTGTCGGGGGCGCGAGAAAAACTGTTTTTT; CDR3aa: CASSPLSGAREKLFF; v_gene: TRBV11-2; j_gene: TRBJ1-4; d_gene: .; abundance: .
CDR3nt: TGTGCCCTAAGTGATGGGGGACCGACAGATACGCAGTATTTT; CDR3aa: CALSDGGPTDTQYF; v_gene: TRBV2; j_gene: TRBJ2-3; d_gene: .; abundance: once